This T cell receptor (beta chain) originates from a study of T cells in Graves' hyperthyroidism and ophthalmopathy. The overall study: Prior to any treatment, at the point of initial diagnosis, peripheral blood was collected.

From RNA transcripts, TCR beta CDR3 regions were amplified. The HTBI set primed first-round TCR CDR3 RT-PCR. A single record per CDR3 protein comes from TCRdb applying MiXCR to the multiplex PCR reads. The sample lists about 840,000 distinct CDR3 sequences, about 38% occurring once. Diagnoses used clinical symptoms, serum thyroxine and TRAb, thyroid ultrasound and orbital computed tomography. PBMCs stemmed from about 9.7 ml fresh peripheral blood. In its sample, this clonotype was seen many times. V lost 3 bases, J lost 15 bases, and 23 bases lay in between. Germline CDR1 reads SEHNR; CDR2 reads FQNEAQ (reference sequence). The CDR3 totals 15 residues.

The chain joins TRBV7-9 to TRBJ2-2; a weak D match, TRBD1 (7 bases). Sample: blood. This receptor was identified in a young man with Graves' hyperthyroidism. As DNA, the CDR3 is TGTGCCAGCAGCTTGACCCGGACCGCAGGGGGAGGAATGTTTTTT. Its protein product is CASSLTRTAGGGMFF.